A single sample gave rise to the 24 T cell receptor beta chains below, sequenced in a study of blood T cell repertoires in COVID-19. This table comes from immunoSEQ multiplex PCR, and its TCRdb copy is limited to in-frame clones, with some not included. The sample lists about 170,000 clones; 85% were seen once. Sequences were obtained from peripheral blood. Every receptor here comes from a woman of 80 years or more with COVID-19, enrolled during active disease.

This sequence joins TRBV28 and TRBJ1-4; TRBD1 matches 9 bases. CDR1 and CDR2 from the germline V gene are MDHEN and SYDVKM. This CDR3 spans 12 amino acids. V trimming: 8 bases; J trimming: 11 bases; junction bases outside the gene matches: 6. CDR3: CASGGQGGKLFF. The CDR3 DNA is TGTGCCAGCGGGGGACAGGGAGGCAAACTGTTTTTT.

The chain has TRBV4-1 and TRBJ2-1, with a weak D call TRBD1 (5 bases). The CDR3 contains 13 residues. Germline CDR1 and CDR2: MGHRA and YSYEKL. V shed 4 bases and J shed 5 bases, with 9 bases lying between them. The CDR3 loop reads CASSRGGHNEQFF. The CDR3 DNA reads as TGCGCCAGCAGCCGGGGCGGCCACAATGAGCAGTTCTTC.

This sequence joins TRBV3-1 (or the pseudogene TRBV3-2) and TRBJ1-2; the match to TRBD1 covers 9 bases. The CDR3 contains 13 residues. Trimming took 5 bases from V and 7 from J; bases not matched to a gene: 5. Germline CDR1 LGHDT, CDR2 YNNKEL (reference sequence). The DNA of the CDR3 is TGTGCCAGCAGCAGGGACAGGGCATCTGGCTACACCTTC. Amino acids: CASSRDRASGYTF.

This rearrangement joins TRBV7-2 to TRBJ1-4, with D possibly matching TRBD1 (6 bases). This CDR3 has 14 amino acids. Trimming stripped 1 base from V and 7 bases from J, with 10 bases between. Per the germline V gene, CDR1 is SGHTA and CDR2 is FQGNSA. The DNA for the CDR3 is TGTGCCAGCAGCTTAGAAGTCAGGGGTGAAAAACTGTTTTTT. Translating gives CASSLEVRGEKLFF.

V gene TRBV6-1 combines with J gene TRBJ1-1, with TRBD1 matching 8 bases. Trimming at V came to 4 bases and at J to 1 base, leaving 8 bases not matched to a gene. The CDR3 is 16 amino acids. Germline loops: CDR1 MNHNS, CDR2 SASEGT. CDR3 nucleotide sequence: TGTGCCAGCAGTGGATATGAGACAGGGGCGAACACTGAAGCTTTCTTT. Its protein is CASSGYETGANTEAFF.

The chain couples TRBV4-2 to TRBJ2-3; unclear D gene. The CDR3 spans 15 residues. The V gene's germline CDR1 is LGHNA and CDR2 YNFKEQ. Trimming removed 2 bases at V and 4 bases at J, with 13 bases between. The CDR3 coding sequence is TGTGCCAGCAGCCAACTGGAGCCCCCCCCAGATACGCAGTATTTT. Its protein is CASSQLEPPPDTQYF.

The chain recombines TRBV7-8 with TRBJ2-3, with 8 bases fitting TRBD2. Trimming at V came to 8 bases and at J to 2 bases, leaving 6 bases not matched to a gene. This CDR3 is built from 14 residues. CDR1 SGHVS and CDR2 FQNEAQ come from the germline V gene. The DNA of the CDR3 is TGTGCCAGCCACCCGGGAGGGCCCACAGATACGCAGTATTTT. Protein product: CASHPGGPTDTQYF.

This clone was seen just once. The chain recombines TRBV6-6 with TRBJ1-1; perhaps TRBD1 as D (6 bases). Germline CDR1 is MNHNY and CDR2 is SVGAGI (reference sequence). This CDR3 contains 16 residues. Trimming pared 4 bases from V and 1 base from J, leaving 16 bases between. The CDR3 DNA reads as TGTGCCAGCAGTTTTCCGGAGCTAGGGGGGAACACTGAAGCTTTCTTT. Translated: CASSFPELGGNTEAFF.

J is TRBJ2-5 and V is TRBV29-1; tentative D call: TRBD1 (6 bases). Trimming shortened V by 4 bases and J by 2 bases, and 14 bases separated the two germline ends. Germline CDR1 reads SQVTM; CDR2 reads ANQGSEA. The CDR3 spans 14 residues. CDR3 DNA: TGCAGCGTTGCTAACAGGGAGTTGCAAGAGACCCAGTACTTC. Protein: CSVANRELQETQYF.

V and J are TRBV7-8 and TRBJ1-2, with D tentatively TRBD1 (5 bases). Trimming took 0 bases from V and 6 from J, leaving 17 bases between them. CDR3 length: 16 amino acids. The germline gives CDR1 SGHVS, CDR2 FQNEAQ. The CDR3 region is CASSLAHRKTANGYTF. The CDR3 DNA is TGTGCCAGCAGCTTAGCGCACAGGAAGACGGCCAATGGCTACACCTTC. The full variable domain, completed using reference TRBV7-8 and TRBJ1-2, is GAGVSQSPRYKVAKRGQDVALRCDPISGHVSLFWYQQALGQGPEFLTYFQNEAQLDKSGLPSDRFFAERPEGSVSTLKIQRTQQEDSAVYLCASSLAHRKTANGYTFGSGTRLTVV.

The V gene is TRBV7-2, the J gene TRBJ2-1; the match to TRBD2 covers 12 bases. The J segment lost 4 bases and the V segment lost 0 bases, leaving 7 bases of the junction unmatched. The CDR3 has 18 residues. The germline V gene encodes CDR1 SGHTA and CDR2 FQGNSA. This CDR3 reads CASSLAYLAGGIYNEQFF. The CDR3 nucleotides are TGTGCCAGCAGCTTAGCGTACCTAGCGGGGGGGATTTACAATGAGCAGTTCTTC. Based on the CDR3 plus reference TRBV7-2 and TRBJ2-1, the full variable domain is GAGVSQSPSNKVTEKGKDVELRCDPISGHTALYWYRQSLGQGLEFLIYFQGNSAPDKSGLPSDRFSAERTGGSVSTLTIQRTQQEDSAVYLCASSLAYLAGGIYNEQFFGPGTRLTVL.

The chain uses TRBV27 and TRBJ1-5, with D unresolved. The CDR3 extends over 13 amino acids. V was shortened by 10 bases and J by 1 base, with 11 bases between the two germline ends. Germline-derived CDR1 and CDR2 are MNHEY and SMNVEV (reference sequence). In DNA form, the CDR3 reads TGTGCCACCGGCGGGATCAGCAATCAGCCCCAGCATTTT. Its protein is CATGGISNQPQHF.

This rearrangement joins TRBV24-1 to TRBJ2-1; the match to TRBD2 covers 7 bases. Germline loops: CDR1 KGHDR, CDR2 SFDVKD. The CDR3 loop spans 17 amino acids. The J segment lost 9 bases and the V segment lost 3 bases, leaving 16 bases of the junction unmatched. CDR3 amino acids: CATSDTIGDGGSGEQFF. CDR3 DNA sequence: TGTGCCACCAGTGATACGATAGGCGATGGCGGGAGTGGTGAGCAGTTCTTC.

This sequence joins TRBV4-2 and TRBJ2-7, with 8 bases fitting TRBD2. The J segment lost 2 bases and the V segment lost 0 bases, leaving 12 bases of the junction unmatched. This CDR3 has 18 residues. The germline V gene encodes CDR1 LGHNA and CDR2 YNFKEQ. The CDR3 region is CASSQDRGSGGYPYEQYF. CDR3 DNA: TGTGCCAGCAGCCAAGATCGAGGAAGCGGGGGCTATCCCTACGAGCAGTACTTC.

The chain links TRBV19 to TRBJ2-7; possibly TRBD2 for D (5 bases). V lost 3 bases and J 7 bases, leaving 16 bases between the germline ends. The germline gives CDR1 LNHDA, CDR2 SQIVND (reference sequence). This CDR3 has 14 residues. The CDR3 sequence: CASSIMSGEGEQYF. The CDR3 DNA sequence: TGTGCCAGTAGTATTATGTCCGGGGAAGGGGAGCAGTACTTC.

This clone was picked up a small number of times. The chain combines TRBV18 with TRBJ2-2, with a possible D match to TRBD1 (5 bases). V lost 3 bases and J 0 bases, leaving 17 bases between the germline ends. The germline CDR1 and CDR2 sequences are KGHSH and LQKENI. The CDR3 runs to 18 residues. The CDR3, as DNA: TGTGCCAGCTCACCTACACTACCGACAGACGCGAACACCGGGGAGCTGTTTTTT. It translates to CASSPTLPTDANTGELFF.

The chain uses TRBV5-6 and TRBJ1-1; D is undetermined. The length of the CDR3 is 13 residues. CDR1 and CDR2 (germline): SGHDT, YYEEEE. The V end lost 1 base, the J end lost 5 bases, and 9 bases lay between the germline ends. CDR3 DNA sequence: TGTGCCAGCAGCTTGCCACGAGTTACTGAAGCTTTCTTT. It encodes CASSLPRVTEAFF.

The chain carries TRBV28 and TRBJ1-1; no reliable D call. The CDR3 covers 12 residues. CDR1 and CDR2 (germline): MDHEN, SYDVKM. Trimming took off 7 bases at V and 4 bases at J, with 10 bases between the two ends. CDR3 coding DNA: TGTGCCAGCACCCGCCGGGGCACTGAAGCTTTCTTT. Protein: CASTRRGTEAFF. The variable domain in full, with the rest retrieved from reference TRBV28 and TRBJ1-1, is DVKVTQSSRYLVKRTGEKVFLECVQDMDHENMFWYRQDPGLGLRLIYFSYDVKMKEKGDIPEGYSVSREKKERFSLILESASTNQTSMYLCASTRRGTEAFFGQGTRLTVV.

The rearrangement uses TRBV7-9 and TRBJ2-6, with TRBD1 identical over 7 bases. The germline gives CDR1 SEHNR, CDR2 FQNEAQ (reference sequence). This CDR3 is 13 amino acids long. The J segment lost 2 bases and the V segment lost 10 bases, leaving 2 bases of the junction unmatched. CDR3: CAMGQTGANVLTF. CDR3 in DNA: TGTGCCATGGGACAGACTGGGGCCAACGTCCTGACTTTC.

J is TRBJ1-2 and V is TRBV6-2 or TRBV6-3; 8 bases line up with TRBD1. The J segment lost 0 bases and the V segment lost 6 bases, leaving 9 bases of the junction unmatched. There are 16 residues in the CDR3. Germline assignment: CDR1 MNHEY and CDR2 SVGEGT. This chain's CDR3 is CASSLSGQGANYGYTF. The DNA for the CDR3 is TGTGCCAGCAGCCTATCCGGACAGGGAGCTAACTATGGCTACACCTTC.

This clone was observed a single time. The chain uses TRBV9 and TRBJ1-3; D unclear. The CDR3 runs 16 residues. V was shortened by 3 bases and J by 4 bases, with 17 bases between the two germline ends. The germline CDR1 and CDR2 sequences are SGDLS and YYNGEE. The CDR3 loop reads CASSATVGYAGNTIYF. The CDR3 coding sequence is TGTGCCAGCAGCGCCACCGTCGGGTATGCCGGAAACACCATATATTTT.

The J gene is TRBJ2-5, the V gene TRBV7-2, with 9 bases identical to TRBD2. V was pared by 2 bases and J by 5 bases, with 9 bases of the junction left unmatched. CDR3 size: 16 residues. Germline CDR1 SGHTA, CDR2 FQGNSA. The CDR3 region is CASSLSSGGRWETQYF. The CDR3 DNA sequence: TGTGCCAGCAGCTTAAGCAGCGGGGGGCGTTGGGAGACCCAGTACTTC.

The V call is TRBV29-1, the J call TRBJ1-2, with 7 nucleotides matching TRBD1. Germline CDR1 reads SQVTM; CDR2 reads ANQGSEA. This CDR3 is built from 11 residues. V gave up 6 bases and J gave up 8 bases; unmatched junction bases: 6. The CDR3 loop is CSVDTGAGYTF. In DNA form, the CDR3 reads TGCAGCGTGGATACAGGGGCGGGCTACACCTTC.

The chain carries TRBV5-4 and TRBJ2-5; 9 nucleotides align to TRBD1. This CDR3 has 15 amino acids. Germline assignment: CDR1 SGHNT and CDR2 YYREEE (reference sequence). With V trimmed by 4 bases and J by 5 bases, 9 bases remained unmatched. Here the CDR3 reads CASSPSTGGGETQYF. The CDR3 bases are TGTGCCAGCAGCCCCTCGACAGGGGGAGGGGAGACCCAGTACTTC.